The present T cell receptor beta chain was sequenced within a study of OX40 agonist ivuxolimab in advanced cancers. The method was immunoSEQ multiplex PCR; TCRdb's version includes in-frame clones alone and lacks a portion of them. The profile covers fewer than 85,000 clones, with approximately 80% appearing a single time and about 0.51% taken by the ten largest. Study results and caveats: Among the lowest peripheral clonal expansion occurred in 0.1-3.0 mg/kg partial responders. The study did not work out the antigen specificity of the expanded peripheral T cells. The study observed clonal expansion of CD4+ and CD8+ blood T cells by week 6 at 0.1 to 3.0 mg/kg.

This clone was recorded at least ten times. The antigen remains undetermined. Trimming took 6 bases from V and 12 from J, leaving 15 bases between them. In germline, CDR1 is MDHEN, CDR2 SYDVKM. The CDR3 length is 12 residues. The sequenced sample was CD4+ or CD8+ T cells sorted from blood, obtained in a trial of the OX40 agonist ivuxolimab. V gene TRBV28 combines with J gene TRBJ2-1; either TRBD1 or TRBD2 may supply D (5 bases each). The TCR sequence derives from an adult with an advanced solid tumor such as melanoma, head and neck, liver or kidney cancer. The CDR3 nucleotides read TGTGCCAGCAGCCAAGGGACCTTAGGGCAGTTCTTC. Protein: CASSQGTLGQFF.